This T cell receptor (beta chain) was documented in a study of blood T cell repertoires in COVID-19. Study-level background: From the United States, Italy and Spain came samples of acute and convalescent COVID-19. PBMCs, B-cell-depleted T cells, or T cells provided the cDNA or gDNA that made up the material.

CDR1 and CDR2 (germline): MGHRA, YSYEKL. This CDR3 region has 13 residues. Trimming took off 1 base at V and 2 bases at J, with 6 bases between the two ends. The authors' processing: How many nucleated cells were present was estimated from reference gene primer amplification. Sequencing was performed with immunoSEQ multiplex PCR; in TCRdb, only in-frame clones are kept and a portion is missing. V, J and clone size are those of that table, while D and trimming were read from the DNA. The sample records 200,000 to 300,000 clones, roughly four fifths being singletons. The V and J genes are TRBV4-1 and TRBJ2-7; D unresolved. What was sequenced was peripheral blood. The TCR sequence derives from an elderly woman with acute or convalescent COVID-19. CDR3 in DNA: TGCGCCAGCAGCCAAGTTGTTACCTACGAGCAGTACTTC. It encodes CASSQVVTYEQYF.